This record concerns one T cell receptor beta chain sequence. This entry comes from a study of cytomegalovirus exposure and HLA in healthy donors. Whole-study context: Some 80 million unique TCRs from HLA-typed donors were held in an early data release.

In the PCR, 60 Vbeta and 13 Jbeta primers were used. Libraries were prepared by immunoSEQ multiplex PCR; TCRdb keeps only in-frame clonotypes and omits some of them. Of 160,000 or so clones detected, 65% to 85% appear once; the ten largest clones hold about 7%. CDR1 and CDR2 from the germline V gene are SGHRS and YFSETQ. The CDR3 totals 15 residues. Trimming cost V 5 bases and J 4 bases; bases outside gene matches: 11. The source of this sequence is a woman aged 30 to 39 in good health and CMV-seropositive. This chain uses TRBV5-1 with TRBJ1-2; 7 positions agree with TRBD1. The specimen sequenced was PBMCs. This chain's CDR3 is CASSLTGAPSYGYTF. CDR3 sequence (DNA): TGCGCCAGCAGTCTAACAGGGGCCCCAAGCTATGGCTACACCTTC.